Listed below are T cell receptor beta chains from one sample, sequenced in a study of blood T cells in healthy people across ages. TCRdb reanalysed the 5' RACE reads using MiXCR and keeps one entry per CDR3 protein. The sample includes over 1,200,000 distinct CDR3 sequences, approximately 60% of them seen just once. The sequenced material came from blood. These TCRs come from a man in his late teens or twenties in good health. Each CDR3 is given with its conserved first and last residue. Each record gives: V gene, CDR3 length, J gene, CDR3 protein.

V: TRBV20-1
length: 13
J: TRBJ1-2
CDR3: CSARTGAFYGYTF

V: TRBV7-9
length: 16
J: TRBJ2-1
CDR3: CASSLGRGQSYNEQFF

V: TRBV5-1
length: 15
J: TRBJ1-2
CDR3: CASSPRTGENYGYTF

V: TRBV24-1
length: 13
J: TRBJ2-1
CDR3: CATSDSFFDEQFF

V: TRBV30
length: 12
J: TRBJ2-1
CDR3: CAATSGYNEQFF

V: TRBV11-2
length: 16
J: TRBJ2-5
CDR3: CASSLVGRADQETQYF

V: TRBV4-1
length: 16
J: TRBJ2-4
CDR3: CASSQATGILLGEQYF

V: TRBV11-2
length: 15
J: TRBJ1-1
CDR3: CASSPQGLVNTEAFF

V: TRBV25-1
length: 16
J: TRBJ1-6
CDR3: CASSEYKGNHNSPLHF

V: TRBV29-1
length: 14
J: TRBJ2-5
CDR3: CSVELVAAQETQYF

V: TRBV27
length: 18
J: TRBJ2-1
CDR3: CASRLTSGLTQSYNEQFF

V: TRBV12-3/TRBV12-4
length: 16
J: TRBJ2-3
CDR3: CASSPRLAGVTDTQYF

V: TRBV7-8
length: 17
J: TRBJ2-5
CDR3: CASSFNWIAGGGETQYF

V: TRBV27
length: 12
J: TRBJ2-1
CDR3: CASRGSLNEQFF

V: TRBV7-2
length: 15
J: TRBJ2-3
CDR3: CASSYLAGGANTQYF

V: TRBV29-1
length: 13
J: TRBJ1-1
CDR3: CSVEESLNTEAFF

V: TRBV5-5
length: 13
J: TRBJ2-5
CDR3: CASREGSQETQYF

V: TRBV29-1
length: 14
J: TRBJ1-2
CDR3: CSVDSGMEAYGYTF

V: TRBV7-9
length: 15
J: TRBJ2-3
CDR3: CASSLPNGLTDTQYF

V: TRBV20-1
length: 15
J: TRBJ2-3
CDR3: CSPIPLDSNTDTQYF

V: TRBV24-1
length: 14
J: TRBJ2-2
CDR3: CATSETAFTGELFF

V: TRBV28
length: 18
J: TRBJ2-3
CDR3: CASQSKGTMYKGIDTQYF

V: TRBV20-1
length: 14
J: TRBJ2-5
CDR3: CSAMPGQDIETQYF

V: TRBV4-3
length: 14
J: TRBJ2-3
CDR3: CASSQDTGLDTQYF

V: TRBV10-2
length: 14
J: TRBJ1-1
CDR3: CASSPLGPNTEAFF

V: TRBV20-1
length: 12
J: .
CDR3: CSANPDAYEQYF

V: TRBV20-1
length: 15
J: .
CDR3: CSAPYRTGNPYEQYF

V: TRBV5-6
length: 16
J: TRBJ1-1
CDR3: CASSLTMARADTEAFF

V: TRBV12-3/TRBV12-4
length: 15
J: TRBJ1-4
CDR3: CASSLTPRGLEKLFF

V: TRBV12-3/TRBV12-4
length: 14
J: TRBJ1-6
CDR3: CASSLYGYNSPLHF

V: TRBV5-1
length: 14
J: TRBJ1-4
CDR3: CASSAGREEEKLFF

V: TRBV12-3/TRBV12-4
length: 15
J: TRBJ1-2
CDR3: CASRVTGSGSWGYTF

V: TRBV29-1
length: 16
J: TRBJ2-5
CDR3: CSVEERTGGGQETQYF

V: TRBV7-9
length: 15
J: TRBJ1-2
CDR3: CASSLVRGQADGYTF

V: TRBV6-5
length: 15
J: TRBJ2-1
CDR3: CASSPTAGGSDEQFF

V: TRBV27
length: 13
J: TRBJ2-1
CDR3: CASSLSILNEQFF

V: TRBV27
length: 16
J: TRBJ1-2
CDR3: CASGYSGNQRNYGYTF

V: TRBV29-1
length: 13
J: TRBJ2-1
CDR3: CSAGGQGAWEQFF

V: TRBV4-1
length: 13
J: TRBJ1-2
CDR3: CASSPGEGYGYTF

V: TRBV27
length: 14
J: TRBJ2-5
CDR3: CASTPSGGVETQYF

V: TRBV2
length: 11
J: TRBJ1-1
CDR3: CASSPGVEAFF